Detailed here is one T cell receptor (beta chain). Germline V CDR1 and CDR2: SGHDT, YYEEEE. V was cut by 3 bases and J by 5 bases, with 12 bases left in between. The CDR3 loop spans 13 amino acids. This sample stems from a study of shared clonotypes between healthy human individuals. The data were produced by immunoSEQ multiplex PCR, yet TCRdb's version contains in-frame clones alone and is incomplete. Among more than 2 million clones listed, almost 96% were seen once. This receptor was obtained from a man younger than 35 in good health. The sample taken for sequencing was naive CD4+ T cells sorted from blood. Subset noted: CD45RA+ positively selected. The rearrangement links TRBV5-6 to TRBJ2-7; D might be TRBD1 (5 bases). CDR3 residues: CASSWVSGHEQYF. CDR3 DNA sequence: TGTGCCAGCAGCTGGGTCTCAGGGCACGAGCAGTACTTC.